This is a list of T cell receptor beta chains from one sample in a study of Ad26.COV2.S vaccination and SARS-CoV-2 variants. Here immunoSEQ multiplex PCR was the method, and the copy in TCRdb shows in-frame clones only, minus some. This sample has about 280,000 clones; about 87% occur once, and the top ten carry about 3.6%. Sequenced material: peripheral blood, taken in a trial of Ad26.COV2.S vaccine versus placebo. These receptors were collected from a person aged 18-65 years who received the Ad26.COV2.S COVID-19 vaccine or a placebo. CDR3s include the opening cysteine and the closing phenylalanine or tryptophan. The D gene is left open where the match is weak. Clone size is not always given. Where it is, it says once, few, many or a class for expanded clones.

abundance	v_gene	d_gene	j_gene	CDR3nt	CDR3aa
.	TRBV9	.	TRBJ1-5	TGTGCCAGCAGCGTATCGGGTGACGCTCAGCCCCAGCATTTT	CASSVSGDAQPQHF
.	TRBV5-4	TRBD2	TRBJ2-5	TGTGCCTATGGGGCCCTAGCGGGGGAAGAGACCCAGTACTTC	CAYGALAGEETQYF
.	TRBV9	.	TRBJ1-1	TGTGCCAGCAGCGCAGGGGCGAACACTGAAGCTTTCTTT	CASSAGANTEAFF
.	TRBV18	.	TRBJ1-2	TGTGCCAGCTCAGACCAAGGAGGGGAGAGCTATGGCTACACCTTC	CASSDQGGESYGYTF
.	TRBV5-4	.	TRBJ2-5	TGTGCCAGCAGTTACGGACCTAATCATGCGGGGACCCAGTACTTC	CASSYGPNHAGTQYF
.	TRBV4-3	.	TRBJ2-1	TGCGCCAGCAGCCAAGATCTAGAGGACGAGCAGTTCTTC	CASSQDLEDEQFF
.	TRBV27	.	TRBJ2-7	TGTGCCAGCAGTTTAAGGGGTAACTACGAGCAGTACTTC	CASSLRGNYEQYF
.	TRBV7-6	.	TRBJ2-1	TGTGCCAGCAGCTTAAGCATAGGGGCTTCTTATGAGCAGTTCTTC	CASSLSIGASYEQFF
.	TRBV18	TRBD1	TRBJ2-7	TGTGCCAGCTCACCAGACCGGGACAGGGGTTTTCGGGAGCAGTACTTC	CASSPDRDRGFREQYF
few	TRBV25-1	.	TRBJ2-7	TGTGCCAGCAGTGACTCTGGGGATTTTCCCTACGAGCAGTACTTC	CASSDSGDFPYEQYF
.	TRBV2	TRBD1	TRBJ1-3	TGTGCCAGCAGGGTCGACAGGGGGGTTGGAAACACCATATATTTT	CASRVDRGVGNTIYF
.	TRBV11-2	TRBD2	TRBJ2-7	TGTGCCAGCAGGCAACTAGCGGGAGACTACGAGCAGTACTTC	CASRQLAGDYEQYF
.	TRBV19	TRBD2	TRBJ2-5	TGTGCCAGTAGTAACAGACTAGCTCGGCGAGAGACCCAGTACTTC	CASSNRLARRETQYF
.	TRBV27	.	TRBJ1-3	TGTGCCAGCGTGGCGGGAAACACCATATATTTT	CASVAGNTIYF
.	TRBV28	.	TRBJ2-7	TGTGCCAGCAGACAGGGCAACGAGCAGTACTTC	CASRQGNEQYF
.	TRBV19	.	TRBJ1-5	TGTGCCAGTAGTATCGGGGCAGGAGCTCAGCCCCAGCATTTT	CASSIGAGAQPQHF
.	TRBV5-5	TRBD1	TRBJ1-2	TGTGCCAGCAGCTTGACAGGGGGCCACTATGGCTACACCTTC	CASSLTGGHYGYTF
.	TRBV10-3	.	TRBJ2-5	TGTGCCATCAGTGCAGATACAGGGCGAGAGACCCAGTACTTC	CAISADTGRETQYF
.	TRBV5-1	TRBD2	TRBJ2-3	TGCGCCAGCAGCTTCCAGGGACTAGCGGGGGCGGATACGCAGTATTTT	CASSFQGLAGADTQYF
.	TRBV7-9	.	TRBJ1-1	TGTGCCAGCAGCTTAGGGTGGAGGGCCATTATGAACACTGAAGCTTTCTTT	CASSLGWRAIMNTEAFF
once	TRBV5-6	.	TRBJ2-7	TGTGCCAGCAGCTTGGAGGGGAGCTCCTACGAGCAGTACTTC	CASSLEGSSYEQYF
.	TRBV19	.	TRBJ1-1	TGTGCCAGTAGTATAGTATACGGACAGTTCCCCATGAACACTGAAGCTTTCTTT	CASSIVYGQFPMNTEAFF
.	TRBV9	.	TRBJ1-1	TGTGCCAGCAGCGTAAGTGGAGGAACGAACACTGAAGCTTTCTTT	CASSVSGGTNTEAFF
.	TRBV19	.	TRBJ1-2	TGTGCCAGTAGTATAGGTTGGAACTATGGCTACACCTTC	CASSIGWNYGYTF
.	TRBV18	TRBD1	TRBJ1-5	TGTGCCAGCTCACCGGACAGGGGTGGCAATCAGCCCCAGCATTTT	CASSPDRGGNQPQHF
.	TRBV5-1	.	TRBJ2-1	TGCGCCAGCAGGCCCCAGGGATCCCGCTACAATGAGCAGTTCTTC	CASRPQGSRYNEQFF
.	TRBV9	.	TRBJ2-2	TGTGCCAGCAGCGCCTCAGGTGATCCTCTGAACACCGGGGAGCTGTTTTTT	CASSASGDPLNTGELFF
.	TRBV28	.	TRBJ1-5	TGTGCCAGCGAGGATAGCAATCAGCCCCAGCATTTT	CASEDSNQPQHF
.	TRBV5-1	TRBD1	TRBJ2-3	TGCGCCAGCAGCTTGGCTGGGACAGGGGGAGTTGGCACAGATACGCAGTATTTT	CASSLAGTGGVGTDTQYF
.	TRBV27	.	TRBJ2-3	TGTGCCAGCAGTTTGGTTTGGACAAATACGCAGTATTTT	CASSLVWTNTQYF
.	TRBV10-3	.	TRBJ2-1	TGTGCCACCTCAGGGAGGAATGAGCAGTTCTTC	CATSGRNEQFF
.	TRBV6-2/TRBV6-3	.	TRBJ2-3	TGTGCCAGCAGTGATCTCGCTAGAAAGCCGTCAGATACGCAGTATTTT	CASSDLARKPSDTQYF
.	TRBV3-1/TRBV3-2	.	TRBJ1-1	TGTGCCAGCAGCCAAGACACAGACACTGAAGCTTTCTTT	CASSQDTDTEAFF
.	TRBV11-2	TRBD1	TRBJ1-4	TGTGCCAGCAGCGACGGACAGGGGGCGGGTGAAAAACTGTTTTTT	CASSDGQGAGEKLFF
once	TRBV6-6	.	TRBJ2-2	TGTGCCAGCAGTTACCCCACAGGGTTCACCGGGGAGCTGTTTTTT	CASSYPTGFTGELFF
.	TRBV5-1	TRBD2	TRBJ2-2	TGCGCCAGCAGCCCTGGGGAAAGCGGGAGGACCGGGGAGCTGTTTTTT	CASSPGESGRTGELFF
.	TRBV10-3	.	TRBJ2-3	TGTGCCATCAGCGACAGGGAGGTCACAGATACGCAGTATTTT	CAISDREVTDTQYF
.	TRBV11-3	TRBD2	TRBJ2-7	TGTGCCAGCAGCCTGGCTAGCGGGAGCACCTACGAGCAGTACTTC	CASSLASGSTYEQYF
.	TRBV29-1	.	TRBJ2-1	TGCAGCCTAATGACTAGGGACCCCGCATCCTACAATGAGCAGTTCTTC	CSLMTRDPASYNEQFF
once	TRBV15	.	TRBJ2-1	TGTGCCACCAGCAGCAGAGACCAGGCAAGGTACAATGAGCAGTTCTTC	CATSSRDQARYNEQFF
.	TRBV2	.	TRBJ2-5	TGTGCCAGCAGTGAGGTGGCGGGGCGCGAGACCCAGTACTTC	CASSEVAGRETQYF